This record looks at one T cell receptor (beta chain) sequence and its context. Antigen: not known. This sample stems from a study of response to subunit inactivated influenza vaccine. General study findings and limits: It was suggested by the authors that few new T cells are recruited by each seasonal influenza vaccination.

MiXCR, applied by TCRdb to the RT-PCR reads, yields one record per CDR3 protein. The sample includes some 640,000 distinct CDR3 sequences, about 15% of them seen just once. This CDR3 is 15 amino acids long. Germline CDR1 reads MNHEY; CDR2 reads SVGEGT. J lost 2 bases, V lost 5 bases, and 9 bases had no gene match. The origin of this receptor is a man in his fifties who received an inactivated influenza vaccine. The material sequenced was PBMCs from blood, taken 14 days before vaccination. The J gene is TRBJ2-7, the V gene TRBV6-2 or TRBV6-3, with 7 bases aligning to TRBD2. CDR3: CASSARAGAPYEQYF. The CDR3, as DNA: TGTGCCAGCAGTGCGCGGGCGGGAGCCCCCTACGAGCAGTACTTC.